A selection of T cell receptor beta chains follows, all from one sample in a study of T cell changes during pregnancy in multiple sclerosis. Sequencing was performed with immunoSEQ multiplex PCR; in TCRdb, only in-frame clones are kept and a portion is missing. The table includes tens of thousands of clones, over 90% detected once. The material was peripheral blood, obtained in the third trimester of pregnancy. The receptors were gathered from a female donor with multiple sclerosis, enrolled in a pregnancy study. CDR3s include the opening cysteine and the closing phenylalanine or tryptophan. Each record gives: CDR3 DNA, CDR3 protein, clone size, J gene, D gene, V gene. The D gene is left open where the match is weak. A row's size may be missing; if present it is once, few, many or a size class.

DNA: TGCGCCAGCAGCCCGTACACCGGGGAGCTGTTTTTT
CDR3: CASSPYTGELFF
size: -
J: TRBJ2-2
D: -
V: TRBV4-1

DNA: TGTGCCAGCAGCTTAACGAGACAGCGAACCTACGAGCAGTACTTC
CDR3: CASSLTRQRTYEQYF
size: few
J: TRBJ2-7
D: -
V: TRBV7-8

DNA: TGTGCCAGCAGCCCACGGACAGGTGGTTTGAGGAACACCATATATTTT
CDR3: CASSPRTGGLRNTIYF
size: -
J: TRBJ1-3
D: TRBD1
V: TRBV5-6

DNA: TGTGCCAGCAGCCTACCAAGCTCCTACAATGAGCAGTTCTTC
CDR3: CASSLPSSYNEQFF
size: once
J: TRBJ2-1
D: -
V: TRBV9

DNA: TGTGCCAGCAGCGTAGTTTCTCCTACAGGGCCGGGCTACAATGAGCAGTTCTTC
CDR3: CASSVVSPTGPGYNEQFF
size: -
J: TRBJ2-1
D: -
V: TRBV9

DNA: TGTGCCAGCAGCTTAGCCCGGGAGGACAGGGTCGACTACGAGCAGTACTTC
CDR3: CASSLAREDRVDYEQYF
size: -
J: TRBJ2-7
D: -
V: TRBV7-8

DNA: TGTGCCAGCAGTGACTGGGGAGGGGCTGGAAACACCATATATTTT
CDR3: CASSDWGGAGNTIYF
size: -
J: TRBJ1-3
D: -
V: TRBV25-1

DNA: TGTGCCAGCAGCTCGGAGGGTTTCGGCGAGCAGTTCTTC
CDR3: CASSSEGFGEQFF
size: -
J: TRBJ2-1
D: -
V: TRBV7-9

DNA: TGTGCCAGTAGTATTTTAGAACCCGTCGTGGCGGGAGCTGACGGGGAGCTGTTTTTT
CDR3: CASSILEPVVAGADGELFF
size: -
J: TRBJ2-2
D: TRBD2
V: TRBV19

DNA: TGTGCCAGCAGTACGGGGGACCAATTGAACAATGAGCAGTTCTTC
CDR3: CASSTGDQLNNEQFF
size: -
J: TRBJ2-1
D: -
V: TRBV6-5

DNA: TGTGCCAGCAGTGGGGTTGCGGGAGGAAGAGAGACCCAGTACTTC
CDR3: CASSGVAGGRETQYF
size: -
J: TRBJ2-5
D: TRBD2
V: TRBV6-6

DNA: TGCGCCAGCAGCTATTCCGGGACACTTTCCTCTGGGGCCAACGTCCTGACTTTC
CDR3: CASSYSGTLSSGANVLTF
size: -
J: TRBJ2-6
D: -
V: TRBV5-1

DNA: TGCGCCAGCAGCTTTGACAATAATCAGCCCCAGCATTTT
CDR3: CASSFDNNQPQHF
size: -
J: TRBJ1-5
D: -
V: TRBV5-1

DNA: TGTGCCAGCGGGACAGGGCTATACTACGAGCAGTACTTC
CDR3: CASGTGLYYEQYF
size: -
J: TRBJ2-7
D: TRBD1
V: TRBV6-5

DNA: TGTGCCAGCTCACTTAGGACAGGGGAGGGAGCTTTCTTT
CDR3: CASSLRTGEGAFF
size: -
J: TRBJ1-1
D: TRBD1
V: TRBV18

DNA: TGTGCCAGCAGTAACTCAAGGGGAGGCAATGAGCAGTTCTTC
CDR3: CASSNSRGGNEQFF
size: once
J: TRBJ2-1
D: -
V: TRBV2

DNA: TGTGCCAGCAGTGACTTAATCTCAGGGCTCTATGGCTACACCTTC
CDR3: CASSDLISGLYGYTF
size: -
J: TRBJ1-2
D: -
V: TRBV25-1

DNA: TGTGCCAGCAACCCGGAGGGGGACAGGGTTCTTTATGGCTACACCTTC
CDR3: CASNPEGDRVLYGYTF
size: -
J: TRBJ1-2
D: TRBD1
V: TRBV7-3

DNA: TGTGCCAGCAGCGTAATGGGAGCCGGGGAGCTGTTTTTT
CDR3: CASSVMGAGELFF
size: -
J: TRBJ2-2
D: -
V: TRBV9

DNA: TGTGCCAGCAGCTTAGGGGACAGGGAGTACAATGAGCAGTTCTTC
CDR3: CASSLGDREYNEQFF
size: -
J: TRBJ2-1
D: TRBD1
V: TRBV7-9

DNA: TGTGCTAGTGGTTTGGTACTAGCGGGAGTCGCCAATGAGCAGTTCTTC
CDR3: CASGLVLAGVANEQFF
size: -
J: TRBJ2-1
D: TRBD2
V: TRBV12-5

DNA: TGTGCCAGCAGACGGCAGGGGGCCGACGAGCAGTACTTC
CDR3: CASRRQGADEQYF
size: -
J: TRBJ2-7
D: TRBD1
V: TRBV6-1

DNA: TGTGCCAGCAGTTTCGTAGCGCTGGGCGAGCAGTACTTC
CDR3: CASSFVALGEQYF
size: -
J: TRBJ2-7
D: -
V: TRBV6-6

DNA: TGTGCCAGCAGGGCGGGGGCTAACTATGGCTACACCTTC
CDR3: CASRAGANYGYTF
size: -
J: TRBJ1-2
D: -
V: TRBV27

DNA: TGTGCTAGTGGTCCCGTGACGGGAGGCTACACCTTC
CDR3: CASGPVTGGYTF
size: -
J: TRBJ1-2
D: -
V: TRBV12-5

DNA: TGTGCCAGCAGTTCGGGACTAGCGGCCTACAATGAGCAGTTCTTC
CDR3: CASSSGLAAYNEQFF
size: -
J: TRBJ2-1
D: TRBD2
V: TRBV27

DNA: TGTGCCAGCAGCGCCACTGCACAGGGGAACTTCGACGGTAGCAATCAGCCCCAGCATTTT
CDR3: CASSATAQGNFDGSNQPQHF
size: few
J: TRBJ1-5
D: -
V: TRBV21-1

DNA: TGTGCCACCAGCAGAGGGGTACTAAGTACGCAGTATTTT
CDR3: CATSRGVLSTQYF
size: -
J: TRBJ2-3
D: -
V: TRBV15

DNA: TGCGCCAGCAGCCACGTTCCACCAGGGAATCCATTCGTTAACTATGGCTACACCTTC
CDR3: CASSHVPPGNPFVNYGYTF
size: -
J: TRBJ1-2
D: -
V: TRBV4-1

DNA: TGTGCCAGCAGTTCGCAGGGCAATCAGCCCCAGCATTTT
CDR3: CASSSQGNQPQHF
size: once
J: TRBJ1-5
D: -
V: TRBV6-6